These T cell receptor beta chains were read from a single sample in a study of shared clonotypes between healthy human individuals. The table came from immunoSEQ multiplex PCR; TCRdb's copy has only in-frame clones and leaves some out. This table holds a few million clones, approximately 93% found once. Sequenced sample: naive CD4+ T cells from PBMCs. These receptors were collected from a man aged 18 to 29 in good health. Some clones in this sample may be carry-over from other donors' samples. Both conserved end residues are part of each CDR3. D genes are given only for firm matches. Clone size, where shown, is once, few, many, or a class for clones that have expanded.

clone_size,d_call,v_call,j_call,cdr3_nt,cdr3_aa
.,.,TRBV7-9,TRBJ2-1,TGTGCCAGCAGCTTAGTGAAAGGAGTTGAGCAGTTCTTC,CASSLVKGVEQFF
.,.,TRBV5-1,TRBJ2-3,TGCGCCAGCAGCCAGGGCCCTGCGACGGTTGAGGGTACGCAGTATTTT,CASSQGPATVEGTQYF
.,.,TRBV28,TRBJ2-7,TGTGCCAGCAGGCTCCCGGGACGGGCCTACGAGCAGTACTTC,CASRLPGRAYEQYF
.,.,TRBV5-1,TRBJ2-5,TGCGCCAGCAGCCTTTTACCGTCGGGTCAAGAGACCCAGTACTTC,CASSLLPSGQETQYF
.,.,TRBV10-3,TRBJ1-5,TGTGCCATCAGCGGCGGCGGCCGTAGCAATCAGCCCCAGCATTTT,CAISGGGRSNQPQHF
.,TRBD1,TRBV28,TRBJ1-1,TGTGCCAGCGGTACCCCGGGACAGGGCACCACTGAAGCTTTCTTT,CASGTPGQGTTEAFF
.,.,TRBV5-1,TRBJ2-3,TGCGCCAGCAGCTTGTCGCAGGGTACGAACACAGATACGCAGTATTTT,CASSLSQGTNTDTQYF
.,.,TRBV9,TRBJ2-3,TGTGCCAGCAGCGTAGTTGCCGCAGATACGCAGTATTTT,CASSVVAADTQYF
once,TRBD1,TRBV5-1,TRBJ1-3,TGCGCCAGCAGCTTAGGGACAGACTCTGGAAACACCATATATTTT,CASSLGTDSGNTIYF
.,.,TRBV7-8,TRBJ2-5,TGTGCCAGCAGCTCCACGGCTGGGGAGACCCAGTACTTC,CASSSTAGETQYF
.,.,TRBV5-6,TRBJ2-1,TGTGCCAGCAGCTTGGACTTAGGCTCAACCACTTACAATGAGCAGTTCTTC,CASSLDLGSTTYNEQFF
.,TRBD2,TRBV4-2,TRBJ2-1,TGTGCCAGCAGCCAAGTAAGCGGGAGGGCCTACAATGAGCAGTTCTTC,CASSQVSGRAYNEQFF
.,.,TRBV19,TRBJ1-2,TGTGCCAGTACCTCCATACAGGGCACTAACTATGGCTACACCTTC,CASTSIQGTNYGYTF
.,.,TRBV19,TRBJ2-2,TGTGCCAGTAGTCAGAGGAACACCGGGGAGCTGTTTTTT,CASSQRNTGELFF
.,.,TRBV27,TRBJ2-3,TGTGCCAGCAGTCTTCTGCGGCCGACACGAGATACGCAGTATTTT,CASSLLRPTRDTQYF
.,TRBD1,TRBV5-1,TRBJ2-2,TGCGCCAGCAGCTTGCATCAGGGGGCGTACACCGGGGAGCTGTTTTTT,CASSLHQGAYTGELFF
once,TRBD1,TRBV11-1,TRBJ1-2,TGTGCCAGCAGCTCCCGGACAGGCAACTATGGCTACACCTTC,CASSSRTGNYGYTF
.,.,TRBV19,TRBJ1-3,TGTGCCAGTAGTATAGGCCGCGGCAGGCTTGGAAACACCATATATTTT,CASSIGRGRLGNTIYF
.,TRBD2,TRBV4-3,TRBJ2-4,TGCGCCAGCAGCCAGGAGACTTCGGGACTAGCGGGAGGGCCGACATACATTCAGTACTTC,CASSQETSGLAGGPTYIQYF
.,.,TRBV5-1,TRBJ2-1,TGCGCCAGCAGCCCCAATCGAGCCTGGGGGGTAGGTAATGAGCAGTTCTTC,CASSPNRAWGVGNEQFF
.,.,TRBV5-1,TRBJ1-2,TGCGCCAGCAGCTTGGGGGGTGGTAACTATGGCTACACCTTC,CASSLGGGNYGYTF
.,.,TRBV14,TRBJ2-3,TGTGCCAGCAGCCAAGATTACGGGAGAGGTACAGATACGCAGTATTTT,CASSQDYGRGTDTQYF
.,TRBD1,TRBV5-1,TRBJ1-5,TGCGCCAGCAGCTCCACAGGGGGCGCGGATCAGCCCCAGCATTTT,CASSSTGGADQPQHF
.,TRBD2,TRBV5-4,TRBJ2-3,TGTGCCAGCAGCTTGTGGCGGGAGGTTTCAGATACGCAGTATTTT,CASSLWREVSDTQYF
.,.,TRBV9,TRBJ1-1,TGTGCCAGCAGCCCCCGGACGGCCGGTACGACTGAAGCTTTCTTT,CASSPRTAGTTEAFF
.,TRBD1,TRBV29-1,TRBJ1-4,TGCAGCGTCCGCCTTACGACGGACAGGGCAGGTGAAAAACTGTTTTTT,CSVRLTTDRAGEKLFF
few,.,TRBV5-6,TRBJ1-2,TGTGCCAGCAGCTTGGCCAGACAGATGGCTTTCTATGGCTACACCTTC,CASSLARQMAFYGYTF
.,.,TRBV27,TRBJ1-1,TGTGCCAGCAGTTTATCCGGTTGGCAGAGGAACACTGAAGCTTTCTTT,CASSLSGWQRNTEAFF
.,TRBD1,TRBV18,TRBJ1-2,TGTGCCAGCTCACCCCAGGGACAGGGGAACTCCAACTATGGCTACACCTTC,CASSPQGQGNSNYGYTF
.,.,TRBV7-3,TRBJ2-2,TGTGCCAGCAGCTTGTACGGGAGTGCAACCACCGGGGAGCTGTTTTTT,CASSLYGSATTGELFF
.,.,TRBV4-3,TRBJ2-3,TGCGCCAGCAGCCAAGATGTGGTAGTCACAGATACGCAGTATTTT,CASSQDVVVTDTQYF
.,TRBD1,TRBV4-2,TRBJ1-1,TGTGCCAGCAGCCGATACAGGGGAAGCACTGAAGCTTTCTTT,CASSRYRGSTEAFF
.,TRBD1,TRBV5-1,TRBJ2-5,TGCGCCAGCAGCTTGGCAGGGGGACAAGAGACCCAGTACTTC,CASSLAGGQETQYF
few,.,TRBV5-1,TRBJ1-1,TGCGCCAGCGGGGACCTTATGAGCACTGAAGCTTTCTTT,CASGDLMSTEAFF
.,.,TRBV5-1,TRBJ2-1,TGCGCCAGCAGCTGGCCCCAGGGGAATGAGCAGTTCTTC,CASSWPQGNEQFF
.,TRBD2,TRBV7-3,TRBJ2-2,TGTGCCAGCAGCCCACTAGCGGGATTTTCCGGGGAGCTGTTTTTT,CASSPLAGFSGELFF
.,TRBD1,TRBV7-2,TRBJ2-7,TGTGCCAGCAGCAAGGACAGGGGGAGCTACGAGCAGTACTTC,CASSKDRGSYEQYF